What follows are 25 T cell receptor beta chains derived from one specimen sequenced in a study of T cell responses to AZD1222 COVID-19 vaccine. Generated by immunoSEQ multiplex PCR, the TCRdb table keeps only in-frame clones and is missing some. The sample consists of 65,000 to 95,000 clones, 80% to 90% of them appearing once. The sequencing here drew on peripheral blood, taken 28 days after the second AZD1222 dose. Every receptor here comes from an adult who received the AZD1222 COVID-19 vaccine.

CDR3 DNA: TGTGCCACCAGCAGGGGGGGACTAGCGGGGACCTACGAGCAGTACTTC. This codes for CATSRGGLAGTYEQYF. The V call is TRBV15, the J call TRBJ2-7, with 13 bases identical to TRBD2. V dropped 3 bases and J dropped 2; count of bases not matched to a gene: 4. Per germline, CDR1 LNHNV and CDR2 YYDKDF (reference sequence). The length of the CDR3 is 16 residues.

The genes are TRBV6-5 and TRBJ1-6, with D unclear. There are 15 residues in the CDR3. Germline V CDR1 and CDR2: MNHEY, SVGAGI. The V end was cut by 7 bases, the J end by 7 bases, with 17 bases between. The CDR3 is CASIPERSWNSPLHF. The CDR3 DNA is TGTGCCAGCATTCCCGAACGGAGTTGGAATTCACCCCTCCACTTT.

This chain uses TRBV18 with TRBJ1-3, with D hard to call. Germline-derived CDR1 and CDR2 are KGHSH and LQKENI. The CDR3 sequence is 14 residues long. Trimming cost V 4 bases and J 0 bases, with 7 bases left between them. The CDR3 sequence: CASSQENSGNTIYF. The CDR3 DNA sequence: TGTGCCAGCTCACAAGAGAACTCTGGAAACACCATATATTTT.

This chain uses TRBV11-2 with TRBJ2-3; D is unclear. V dropped 3 bases and J dropped 4 bases, with 11 bases sitting between them. Germline lookup yields CDR1 SGHAT and CDR2 FQNNGV. The CDR3 extends over 14 amino acids. This chain's CDR3 is CASSLNSIADTQYF. The CDR3 region has the DNA TGTGCCAGCAGCTTGAACAGCATCGCAGATACGCAGTATTTT. The entire variable domain, with the rest obtained from reference TRBV11-2 and TRBJ2-3, is as follows: EAGVAQSPRYKIIEKRQSVAFWCNPISGHATLYWYQQILGQGPKLLIQFQNNGVVDDSQLPKDRFSAERLKGVDSTLKIQPAKLEDSAVYLCASSLNSIADTQYFGPGTRLTVL.

This clone showed up just once. This rearrangement joins TRBV15 to TRBJ1-2; D is possibly TRBD1 (6 bases). V was trimmed by 2 bases and J by 2 bases, leaving 15 bases between them. The length of the CDR3 is 16 residues. Germline lookup yields CDR1 LNHNV and CDR2 YYDKDF (reference sequence). The CDR3, as DNA: TGTGCCACCAGCAGAAAACAACAGGGATGGAACTATGGCTACACCTTC. Its translation is CATSRKQQGWNYGYTF.

This chain uses TRBV19 with TRBJ2-3, with 7 positions matching TRBD2. Germline V lookup: CDR1 LNHDA, CDR2 SQIVND (reference sequence). The V gene end was trimmed by 9 bases and the J gene end by 4 bases; junction bases not matched to a gene: 7. The CDR3 length is 13 residues. The CDR3 spells CASRNGGADTQYF. CDR3 DNA sequence: TGTGCCAGCAGAAATGGGGGGGCAGATACGCAGTATTTT.

This sequence joins TRBV5-4 and TRBJ2-5; D unclear. Trimming left V 4 bases short and J 5 bases short, with 12 bases between. The CDR3 covers 13 residues. Per germline, CDR1 SGHNT and CDR2 YYREEE (reference sequence). The CDR3 bases are TGTGCCAGCAGCCCTCCTGGCCGGGAGACCCAGTACTTC. It codes for CASSPPGRETQYF.

The genes are TRBV19 and TRBJ1-2, with TRBD1 identical over 8 bases. Germline V gene sequence: CDR1 LNHDA, CDR2 SQIVND (reference sequence). CDR3 length: 14 residues. Trimming removed 3 bases from V and 6 bases from J; junction bases left unmatched: 6. The CDR3, as DNA: TGTGCCAGTAGTATTTCAGGGGGCGGGAATGGCTACACCTTC. This gives the protein CASSISGGGNGYTF.

In this sample, this clone turned up once. The genes are TRBV7-2 and TRBJ1-5; D may be TRBD1 (5 bases). V lost 4 bases and J lost 0, with 10 bases in between. Germline lookup yields CDR1 SGHTA and CDR2 FQGNSA. This CDR3 is 15 amino acids long. The CDR3 sequence: CASSYGTYSNQPQHF. In DNA form, the CDR3 reads TGTGCCAGCAGCTACGGGACGTATAGCAATCAGCCCCAGCATTTT.

Of note for this clone: Compared with germline, one end of the junction differs, possibly owing to a read error. This chain uses TRBV7-7 with TRBJ2-2; D may be TRBD1 (6 bases). Germline values: CDR1 SSHAT, CDR2 FNYEAQ (reference sequence). CDR3 length equals 14 residues. The CDR3 DNA follows: TGTGCTAGCAGCACAGGGATAAGGACCGGGGAGCTGTTTTTT. Amino acid sequence: CASSTGIRTGELFF.

The chain couples TRBV7-2 to TRBJ1-2, with D unresolved. Germline loops: CDR1 SGHTA, CDR2 FQGNSA. CDR3 length equals 14 residues. With 2 bases removed from V and 2 bases from J, the gap between germline ends came to 9 bases. The CDR3 here is CASSLNSMNYGYTF. The CDR3 DNA reads as TGTGCCAGCAGCTTAAACAGTATGAACTATGGCTACACCTTC.

The chain joins TRBV3-1 (or the pseudogene TRBV3-2) to TRBJ1-2, with a weak D call TRBD1 (5 bases). The germline V and J ends were trimmed by 1 base and 8 bases, with 14 bases remaining between them. The V gene's germline CDR1 is LGHDT and CDR2 YNNKEL (reference sequence). The CDR3 contains 14 residues. CDR3 sequence: CASSQAQGSGGYTF. Here the CDR3 DNA reads TGTGCCAGCAGCCAAGCCCAGGGCTCGGGAGGCTACACCTTC.

The V call is TRBV6-5, the J call TRBJ2-2; D is undetermined. Germline V CDR1 and CDR2: MNHEY, SVGAGI. V lost 2 bases, J lost 4 bases, and 14 bases lay in between. This CDR3 spans 16 amino acids. The CDR3 DNA follows: TGTGCCAGCAGTTACGGCAGGTTGTCCCGCACCGGGGAGCTGTTTTTT. Its translation is CASSYGRLSRTGELFF.

J is TRBJ2-7 and V is TRBV9; D might be TRBD2 (6 bases). CDR1 and CDR2 from the germline V gene are SGDLS and YYNGEE. This CDR3 contains 14 residues. Trimming took off 3 bases at V and 5 bases at J, with 15 bases between the two ends. The CDR3 spells CASSAPAPGDEQYF. CDR3 nucleotide sequence: TGTGCCAGCAGCGCCCCCGCGCCGGGAGACGAGCAGTACTTC. The full variable domain, rest sourced from reference TRBV9 and TRBJ2-7, is DSGVTQTPKHLITATGQRVTLRCSPRSGDLSVYWYQQSLDQGLQFLIQYYNGEERAKGNILERFSAQQFPDLHSELNLSSLELGDSALYFCASSAPAPGDEQYFGPGTRLTVT.

This clone was found once. This chain links TRBV29-1 with TRBJ1-5, with 10 bases lining up with TRBD1. V was pared by 6 bases and J by 7 bases, with 3 bases of the junction left unmatched. The CDR3 sequence is 12 residues long. Germline V gene sequence: CDR1 SQVTM, CDR2 ANQGSEA. CDR3 DNA: TGCAGCGTCGGACAGGGGGACCAGCCCCAGCATTTT. Its translation: CSVGQGDQPQHF.

The chain links TRBV3-1 (or the pseudogene TRBV3-2) to TRBJ1-2, with D unresolved. The CDR3 sequence is 16 residues long. V dropped 3 bases and J dropped 0 bases, with 14 bases sitting between them. CDR1 LGHDT and CDR2 YNNKEL come from the germline V gene (reference sequence). The CDR3 DNA reads TGTGCCAGCAGCCAGCATTCGACCGCAACTAACTATGGCTACACCTTC. Its translation is CASSQHSTATNYGYTF.

On this clone itself: This may come from a read error, since a much larger clone is one base off. This chain joins TRBV7-6 and TRBJ2-1; D is tentatively TRBD1 or TRBD2 (5 bases each). This CDR3 region has 15 residues. CDR1 is SGHVS, CDR2 FNYEAQ, per germline. V lost 5 bases and J 3 bases, leaving 14 bases between the germline ends. The CDR3 nucleotides read TGTGCCAGCAGCCCAGGGACGGAGGTCTACAATGAGCAGTTCTTC. The encoded protein is CASSPGTEVYNEQFF.

This sequence joins TRBV7-9 and TRBJ1-6; no firm D call. CDR1 SEHNR and CDR2 FQNEAQ come from the germline V gene (reference sequence). The CDR3 has 14 residues. The V and J ends lost 3 bases and 9 bases respectively, with 12 bases between them. The CDR3 coding sequence is TGTGCCAGCAGCTTCAATGGGGATGGTTCACCCCTCCACTTT. Amino acid sequence: CASSFNGDGSPLHF.

The gene calls are TRBV5-4 and TRBJ1-5; 7 positions match TRBD1. The trim removed 4 bases at V and 4 bases at J, leaving 11 bases unmatched. Per the germline V gene, CDR1 is SGHNT and CDR2 is YYREEE (reference sequence). The CDR3 has 16 amino acids. CDR3 nucleotides: TGTGCCAGCAGCAGAACAGGGGAAGCGAAGAATCAGCCCCAGCATTTT. Amino acids: CASSRTGEAKNQPQHF.

J is TRBJ1-3 and V is TRBV19; no definite D call. V lost 3 bases and J lost 1, with 31 bases in between. This CDR3 region has 22 residues. CDR1 LNHDA and CDR2 SQIVND come from the germline V gene (reference sequence). Here the CDR3 reads CASSIALRLSSTLPPSGNTIYF. DNA for the CDR3: TGTGCCAGTAGTATCGCCCTACGGTTGTCCTCAACCCTACCGCCTTCTGGAAACACCATATATTTT.

The V call is TRBV7-8, the J call TRBJ1-6; 8 bases agree with TRBD1. Germline V lookup: CDR1 SGHVS, CDR2 FQNEAQ. Losses at the gene ends were 5 bases for V and 11 bases for J; bases not matched to a gene: 11. The CDR3 runs 15 residues. The CDR3 is CASSAGQGITPPLHF. As DNA, the CDR3 is TGTGCCAGCAGCGCCGGACAGGGAATAACGCCACCCCTCCACTTT.

CDR3 sequence: CASSQEGLPWGKQFF. In nucleotides, the CDR3 is TGCGCCAGCAGCCAAGAGGGACTACCGTGGGGGAAGCAGTTCTTC. The J gene is TRBJ2-1, the V gene TRBV4-1, with 7 bases lining up with TRBD2. V was clipped by 0 bases and J by 11 bases; unmatched bases: 10. Germline V gene data show CDR1 as MGHRA and CDR2 as YSYEKL. This CDR3 comprises 15 residues.

V is TRBV7-3 and J is TRBJ2-3, with 7 bases matching TRBD2. Germline loops: CDR1 SGHTA, CDR2 FQGTGA. J gave up 8 bases and V 8 bases, and 10 bases lay outside the gene matches. The CDR3 is 13 residues long. The CDR3 DNA is TGTGCCAGCTCTAGCTCGGGGGGTGGTACGCAGTATTTT. This translates into CASSSSGGGTQYF.

The chain couples TRBV27 to TRBJ2-4; 10 bases align to TRBD2. With 8 bases clipped from V and 7 bases from J, the junction kept 5 bases outside the gene matches. This CDR3 has 13 residues. CDR1 MNHEY and CDR2 SMNVEV come from the germline V gene (reference sequence). The DNA for the CDR3 is TGTGCCAGCTGCACTAGCGGGGCGAACATTCAGTACTTC. This codes for CASCTSGANIQYF.

V gene TRBV25-1 combines with J gene TRBJ2-3; D is ambiguous. Trimming took off 4 bases at V and 6 bases at J, with 11 bases between the two ends. The CDR3 runs 13 residues. Germline CDR1 reads MGHDK; CDR2 reads SYGVNS. In nucleotides, the CDR3 is TGTGCCAGCAGTGTCCTCCTGAGGGATACGCAGTATTTT. Amino acid sequence: CASSVLLRDTQYF.